The 2 T cell receptor beta chains presented below share a single source sample, sequenced in a study of CD8+ T cells in alopecia areata. Reverse transcription of extracted RNA yielded cDNA, which provided the sequencing template. Sequenced by immunoSEQ multiplex PCR; TCRdb stores in-frame clones only, minus some. Among under 350,000 clones listed, 55% to 75% were seen once. Documented treatment: oral pan-JAK inhibitor, 5-10 mg twice daily. The starting material was CD4+ T cells sorted from blood, obtained at week 24, from a patient treated with tofacitinib. Every receptor here comes from a human donor with alopecia areata.

This rearrangement joins TRBV4-1 to TRBJ2-1; TRBD2 matches 10 bases. The CDR3 is 15 residues long. The germline gives CDR1 MGHRA, CDR2 YSYEKL. After removal of 0 bases from V and 12 bases from J, the junction contained 8 bases not matched to a gene. This chain's CDR3 is CASSQESGGAAGQFF. The DNA of the CDR3 is TGCGCCAGCAGCCAAGAAAGCGGGGGGGCCGCGGGGCAGTTCTTC.

A few counts support this clone. This chain uses TRBV29-1 with TRBJ2-3; the D gene is possibly TRBD2 (5 bases). The CDR3 has 14 amino acids. In germline, CDR1 is SQVTM, CDR2 ANQGSEA. V shed 5 bases and J shed 2 bases, with 14 bases lying between them. The CDR3 DNA follows: TGCAGCGTTAGTAGCGCCTTCCTCACAGATACGCAGTATTTT. This gives the protein CSVSSAFLTDTQYF.